Below, 26 T cell receptor beta chains from the same sample are listed, as sequenced in a study of human T cells and chemical hapten exposure. Time point of the sample: pre-sensitization, week 0. Treatment in this sample: therapeutic diphenylcyclopropenone sensitization with weekly scalp DPC. TCRdb re-analysed the RACE reads in MiXCR, keeping a single row per CDR3 protein. Among about 290,000 distinct CDR3 sequences listed, over 7.5% were seen once. Sequenced here: whole blood, sampled in connection with sensitization to the hapten diphenylcyclopropenone (DPC). These receptors originate from a man aged 18 to 29 with alopecia areata. Some clones in this sample may be carry-over from other donors' samples.

This clonotype has more than one count but fewer than ten. The V gene is TRBV20-1, the J gene TRBJ2-1, with a possible D match to TRBD2 (7 bases). The length of the CDR3 is 16 residues. Germline V gene lookup returns CDR1 DFQATT and CDR2 SNEGSKA (reference sequence). V was pared by 5 bases and J by 2 bases, with 19 bases between. CDR3 in amino acids: CSASEGGAITYNEQFF. The CDR3 coding sequence is TGCAGTGCTTCAGAAGGGGGGGCAATAACCTACAATGAGCAGTTCTTC.

This clonotype came up many times. V and J are TRBV14 and TRBJ1-1; no clear D. This CDR3 is built from 13 residues. Germline V gene lookup returns CDR1 SGHDN and CDR2 FVKESK. V was trimmed by 2 bases and J by 1 base, leaving 5 bases between them. CDR3 DNA: TGTGCCAGCAGCCAACAGAGGAACACTGAAGCTTTCTTT. It yields the protein CASSQQRNTEAFF.

DNA of the CDR3: TGTGCCAGCAGCCCCTCAGTCCCTGACAGGGGAGTATGGAGCTATGGCTACACCTTC. As protein: CASSPSVPDRGVWSYGYTF. The chain combines TRBV6-5 with TRBJ1-2; 8 nucleotides align to TRBD1. Germline V gives CDR1 MNHEY, CDR2 SVGAGI. The CDR3 is made up of 19 amino acids. Trimming removed 6 bases from V and 4 bases from J; junction bases left unmatched: 22.

This sequence joins TRBV20-1 and TRBJ1-6, with D hard to call. V was cut by 0 bases and J by 9 bases, with 18 bases left in between. Per germline, CDR1 DFQATT and CDR2 SNEGSKA (reference sequence). The length of the CDR3 is 16 residues. CDR3 sequence: CSARETEDGIGSPLHF. DNA of the CDR3: TGCAGTGCTAGAGAAACCGAAGACGGGATAGGTTCACCCCTCCACTTT.

This clonotype was detected only once. This chain uses TRBV25-1 with TRBJ2-5; D gene uncertain. CDR1 and CDR2 (germline): MGHDK, SYGVNS. V shed 5 bases and J shed 5 bases, with 24 bases lying between them. CDR3 length: 17 amino acids. CDR3 sequence reads: CASSTPDSGALSETQYF. The CDR3 DNA reads as TGTGCCAGCAGTACCCCCGACTCAGGCGCCCTCTCCGAGACCCAGTACTTC.

The chain joins TRBV7-9 to TRBJ2-7, with D possibly called TRBD1 or TRBD2 (6 bases each). The CDR3 sequence is 13 residues long. V lost 5 bases and J lost 9, with 17 bases in between. Germline assignment: CDR1 SEHNR and CDR2 FQNEAQ (reference sequence). The CDR3 DNA follows: TGTGCCAGCAGCCCGGCCGGGGGCGTCGCGCAGTACGTC. As protein: CASSPAGGVAQYV.

The chain has TRBV5-1 and TRBJ2-2, with 7 bases fitting TRBD1. The junction had 6 bases not matched to a gene; V was cut back by 4 bases and J by 0 bases. The CDR3 runs 16 residues. Germline CDR1 SGHRS, CDR2 YFSETQ. The CDR3 spells CASSTGTASNTGELFF. In DNA, the CDR3 is TGCGCCAGCAGCACCGGGACAGCATCGAACACCGGGGAGCTGTTTTTT.

This clonotype showed up just a few times. V and J are TRBV14 and TRBJ2-3; D is unresolved. Germline V gene lookup returns CDR1 SGHDN and CDR2 FVKESK. This CDR3 is built from 16 residues. The V end lost 2 bases, the J end lost 0 bases, and 12 bases lay between the germline ends. CDR3 region: CASSQSRTVSTDTQYF. The CDR3 DNA follows: TGTGCCAGCAGCCAATCAAGGACCGTAAGCACAGATACGCAGTATTTT.

This clonotype was counted ten times or more. V and J are TRBV20-1 and TRBJ2-7, with 8 bases fitting TRBD1. The CDR3 has 14 amino acids. V lost 5 bases, J lost 0 bases, and 6 bases stayed unmatched. Germline CDR1 and CDR2: DFQATT and SNEGSKA (reference sequence). CDR3 DNA: TGCAGTGCTGTGCCCGGGACAGGCTCCTACGAGCAGTACGTC. The encoded protein is CSAVPGTGSYEQYV.

This sequence joins TRBV6-2 or TRBV6-3 and TRBJ2-7, with D perhaps being TRBD1 or TRBD2 (5 bases each). V was trimmed by 7 bases and J by 2 bases, leaving 18 bases between them. Looked up from germline, CDR1 is MNHEY and CDR2 is SVGEGT. This CDR3 is built from 15 residues. The CDR3 region is CASNSPIQGAYEQYV. The DNA for the CDR3 is TGTGCCAGCAACTCACCCATTCAGGGAGCCTACGAGCAGTACGTC.

The J gene is TRBJ2-7, the V gene TRBV7-8; D gene ambiguous. The V gene lost 2 bases and the J gene lost 4 bases, with 15 bases spanning the gap. The CDR3 spans 15 residues. Germline assignment: CDR1 SGHVS and CDR2 FQNEAQ. CDR3 sequence: CASSLNPQMSYEQYV. For the CDR3, the DNA is TGTGCCAGCAGCTTAAACCCCCAGATGTCATACGAGCAGTACGTC.

The J gene is TRBJ2-1, the V gene TRBV12-3 or TRBV12-4; 10 bases agree with TRBD1. This CDR3 spans 16 amino acids. J was trimmed by 4 bases and V by 6 bases; bases with no gene match: 9. The CDR3 region has the DNA TGTGCCAGCAGGCACTCCCGGGACAGGGGTTACAATGAGCAGTTCTTC. It codes for CASRHSRDRGYNEQFF.

The chain is built from TRBV11-2 and TRBJ1-2; 8 bases fit TRBD1. Looked up from germline, CDR1 is SGHAT and CDR2 is FQNNGV. The CDR3 covers 13 residues. V lost 5 bases to trimming and J lost 14 bases; unmatched junction nucleotides: 13. The DNA for the CDR3 is TGTGCCAGCAGCATATCAGGGGGCAGCCAGGGAACCTTC. Its translation: CASSISGGSQGTF.

This clonotype was detected ten times or more. This chain connects TRBV10-3 to TRBJ2-5; no clear D. Trimming left V 0 bases short and J 4 bases short, with 15 bases between. The CDR3 covers 16 residues. Germline V gene lookup returns CDR1 ENHRY and CDR2 SYGVKD. DNA for the CDR3: TGTGCCATCAGTGAGTCGAGATTTTCGGTTAGAGAGACCCAGTACTTC. Residues: CAISESRFSVRETQYF.

In this sample, this clonotype turned up many times. The V gene is TRBV4-3, the J gene TRBJ1-4, with TRBD1 as a possible D gene (6 bases). This CDR3 is 15 amino acids long. Trimming removed 0 bases from V and 4 bases from J, with 9 bases in between. Germline values: CDR1 LGHNA, CDR2 YSLEER. The DNA for the CDR3 is TGCGCCAGCAGCCAAGATCCAGGGGATAATGAAAAACTGTTTTTT. It yields the protein CASSQDPGDNEKLFF.

This chain links TRBV20-1 with TRBJ1-5; a possible D gene is TRBD1 (5 bases). Trimming cost V 0 bases and J 0 bases, with 9 bases left between them. CDR1 and CDR2 from the germline V gene are DFQATT and SNEGSKA (reference sequence). The CDR3 has 15 residues. The CDR3, as DNA: TGCAGTGCTAGAGAGACAGAGAATAGCAATCAGCCCCAGCATTTT. It translates to CSARETENSNQPQHF.

This clonotype came up a few times. The gene calls are TRBV6-2 or TRBV6-3 and TRBJ2-7; D not resolved. Germline assignment: CDR1 MNHEY and CDR2 SVGEGT. Trimming pared 2 bases from V and 4 bases from J, leaving 9 bases between. The CDR3 covers 13 residues. Here the CDR3 reads CASSYPGFYEQYV. The DNA for the CDR3 is TGTGCCAGCAGTTACCCCGGCTTTTACGAGCAGTACGTC.

This clonotype was observed a handful of times. This rearrangement joins TRBV4-1 to TRBJ2-1, with 8 bases identical to TRBD1. This CDR3 spans 17 amino acids. V shed 0 bases and J 3 bases; nucleotides not matched to a gene: 7. Germline values: CDR1 MGHRA, CDR2 YSYEKL. CDR3 DNA sequence: TGCGCCAGCAGCCAAGATCCCCGACAGGGGTACTACAATGAGCAGTTCTTC. This encodes CASSQDPRQGYYNEQFF.

This clonotype was counted ten times or more. V and J are TRBV7-2 and TRBJ2-3, with D unclear. Germline V lookup: CDR1 SGHTA, CDR2 FQGNSA. The germline V and J ends were trimmed by 5 bases and 2 bases, with 5 bases remaining between them. The CDR3 spans 12 residues. CDR3 nucleotides: TGTGCCAGCAGCCTTCACACAGATACGCAGTATTTT. Residues: CASSLHTDTQYF. Full variable domain (rest looked up from reference TRBV7-2 and TRBJ2-3): GAGVSQSPSNKVTEKGKDVELRCDPISGHTALYWYRQSLGQGLEFLIYFQGNSAPDKSGLPSDRFSAERTGGSVSTLTIQRTQQEDSAVYLCASSLHTDTQYFGPGTRLTVL.

The V call is TRBV2, the J call TRBJ1-5; D uncertain. CDR3 length equals 11 residues. Germline V gene sequence: CDR1 SNHLY, CDR2 FYNNEI. Trimming stripped 6 bases from V and 7 bases from J, with 7 bases between. The CDR3, as DNA: TGTGCCAGCAGCCAGGACCAGCCCCAGCATTTT. Protein product: CASSQDQPQHF.

The chain has TRBV20-1 and TRBJ1-1, with TRBD1 identical over 8 bases. The length of the CDR3 is 16 residues. V gave up 0 bases and J gave up 0 bases; unmatched junction bases: 6. The germline gives CDR1 DFQATT, CDR2 SNEGSKA (reference sequence). The CDR3 here is CSARDFTGGLNTEAFF. The CDR3 region has the DNA TGCAGTGCTAGAGATTTTACAGGGGGTTTGAACACTGAAGCTTTCTTT.

This clonotype was counted many times. The chain is built from TRBV20-1 and TRBJ2-3; 7 positions match TRBD1. Trimming cost V 3 bases and J 2 bases; bases outside gene matches: 8. Germline CDR1 reads DFQATT; CDR2 reads SNEGSKA (reference sequence). The CDR3 totals 15 residues. The CDR3 region is CSARPDRSPTDTQYF. In DNA, the CDR3 is TGCAGTGCTAGGCCGGACAGGAGTCCCACAGATACGCAGTATTTT.

This clonotype appeared a few times. The V call is TRBV18, the J call TRBJ2-5, with 7 bases fitting TRBD1. The CDR3 is made up of 20 amino acids. With V trimmed by 6 bases and J by 4 bases, 26 bases remained unmatched. Germline V lookup: CDR1 KGHSH, CDR2 LQKENI. The CDR3 DNA sequence: TGTGCCAGCTCTCAGGGAAGAGGGACAGTACGTGAGAGACGGGGAGAGACCCAGTACTTC. This codes for CASSQGRGTVRERRGETQYF. Based on the CDR3 plus reference TRBV18 and TRBJ2-5, the full variable domain is NAGVMQNPRHLVRRRGQEARLRCSPMKGHSHVYWYRQLPEEGLKFMVYLQKENIIDESGMPKERFSAEFPKEGPSILRIQQVVRGDSAAYFCASSQGRGTVRERRGETQYFGPGTRLLVL.

This clonotype was counted a few times. V gene TRBV12-3 or TRBV12-4 combines with J gene TRBJ1-5, with 11 positions matching TRBD1. V was pared by 4 bases and J by 6 bases, with 14 bases of the junction left unmatched. The CDR3 runs 18 residues. This CDR3 reads CASSSTRRGGTGGQPQHF. The CDR3 DNA sequence: TGTGCCAGCAGTTCAACTCGCCGAGGAGGGACAGGGGGTCAGCCCCAGCATTTT.

The table lists this clonotype with many counts. The gene calls are TRBV29-1 and TRBJ1-2, with 11 bases lining up with TRBD1. Germline CDR1 is SQVTM and CDR2 is ANQGSEA. J lost 6 bases, V lost 2 bases, and 2 bases had no gene match. This CDR3 spans 13 amino acids. CDR3 sequence: CSVERTGGDGYTF. The CDR3, as DNA: TGCAGCGTTGAACGGACAGGGGGCGATGGCTACACCTTC.

This chain uses TRBV6-6 with TRBJ1-2, with 8 bases matching TRBD1. The CDR3 spans 15 residues. The junction had 7 bases not matched to a gene; V was cut back by 0 bases and J by 7 bases. Germline-derived CDR1 and CDR2 are MNHNY and SVGAGI (reference sequence). The CDR3 DNA reads TGTGCCAGCAGTTACTCGAAGGACAGGGAAACTGGCTACACCTTC. Protein product: CASSYSKDRETGYTF.